This TCR beta chain was sequenced during a study of blood T cell repertoires in COVID-19. The wider study: Acute and convalescent COVID-19 samples came from the United States, Italy and Spain. Nucleic acid was either cDNA or gDNA, and it came from T cells, B-cell-depleted T cells, or PBMCs.

In the original processing: Reference gene primer amplification gave estimated nucleated cell counts. Measured with immunoSEQ multiplex PCR; TCRdb has only the in-frame clones, and not every one. V and J calls plus clone size are reproduced from that table; the DNA served to infer D and trimming. The repertoire holds about 430,000 clones, with over 85% as singletons. The CDR3 is 16 residues long. The V gene lost 1 base and the J gene lost 0 bases, with 10 bases spanning the gap. CDR1 is MNHNS, CDR2 SASEGT, per germline. This clonotype originated in a man aged 18 to 30 with COVID-19, enrolled during active disease. The chain uses TRBV6-1 and TRBJ2-1; maybe TRBD2 (5 bases). Material for sequencing was peripheral blood. The CDR3 region is CASSEVATRSYNEQFF. CDR3 in DNA: TGTGCCAGCAGTGAAGTAGCGACACGCTCCTACAATGAGCAGTTCTTC.